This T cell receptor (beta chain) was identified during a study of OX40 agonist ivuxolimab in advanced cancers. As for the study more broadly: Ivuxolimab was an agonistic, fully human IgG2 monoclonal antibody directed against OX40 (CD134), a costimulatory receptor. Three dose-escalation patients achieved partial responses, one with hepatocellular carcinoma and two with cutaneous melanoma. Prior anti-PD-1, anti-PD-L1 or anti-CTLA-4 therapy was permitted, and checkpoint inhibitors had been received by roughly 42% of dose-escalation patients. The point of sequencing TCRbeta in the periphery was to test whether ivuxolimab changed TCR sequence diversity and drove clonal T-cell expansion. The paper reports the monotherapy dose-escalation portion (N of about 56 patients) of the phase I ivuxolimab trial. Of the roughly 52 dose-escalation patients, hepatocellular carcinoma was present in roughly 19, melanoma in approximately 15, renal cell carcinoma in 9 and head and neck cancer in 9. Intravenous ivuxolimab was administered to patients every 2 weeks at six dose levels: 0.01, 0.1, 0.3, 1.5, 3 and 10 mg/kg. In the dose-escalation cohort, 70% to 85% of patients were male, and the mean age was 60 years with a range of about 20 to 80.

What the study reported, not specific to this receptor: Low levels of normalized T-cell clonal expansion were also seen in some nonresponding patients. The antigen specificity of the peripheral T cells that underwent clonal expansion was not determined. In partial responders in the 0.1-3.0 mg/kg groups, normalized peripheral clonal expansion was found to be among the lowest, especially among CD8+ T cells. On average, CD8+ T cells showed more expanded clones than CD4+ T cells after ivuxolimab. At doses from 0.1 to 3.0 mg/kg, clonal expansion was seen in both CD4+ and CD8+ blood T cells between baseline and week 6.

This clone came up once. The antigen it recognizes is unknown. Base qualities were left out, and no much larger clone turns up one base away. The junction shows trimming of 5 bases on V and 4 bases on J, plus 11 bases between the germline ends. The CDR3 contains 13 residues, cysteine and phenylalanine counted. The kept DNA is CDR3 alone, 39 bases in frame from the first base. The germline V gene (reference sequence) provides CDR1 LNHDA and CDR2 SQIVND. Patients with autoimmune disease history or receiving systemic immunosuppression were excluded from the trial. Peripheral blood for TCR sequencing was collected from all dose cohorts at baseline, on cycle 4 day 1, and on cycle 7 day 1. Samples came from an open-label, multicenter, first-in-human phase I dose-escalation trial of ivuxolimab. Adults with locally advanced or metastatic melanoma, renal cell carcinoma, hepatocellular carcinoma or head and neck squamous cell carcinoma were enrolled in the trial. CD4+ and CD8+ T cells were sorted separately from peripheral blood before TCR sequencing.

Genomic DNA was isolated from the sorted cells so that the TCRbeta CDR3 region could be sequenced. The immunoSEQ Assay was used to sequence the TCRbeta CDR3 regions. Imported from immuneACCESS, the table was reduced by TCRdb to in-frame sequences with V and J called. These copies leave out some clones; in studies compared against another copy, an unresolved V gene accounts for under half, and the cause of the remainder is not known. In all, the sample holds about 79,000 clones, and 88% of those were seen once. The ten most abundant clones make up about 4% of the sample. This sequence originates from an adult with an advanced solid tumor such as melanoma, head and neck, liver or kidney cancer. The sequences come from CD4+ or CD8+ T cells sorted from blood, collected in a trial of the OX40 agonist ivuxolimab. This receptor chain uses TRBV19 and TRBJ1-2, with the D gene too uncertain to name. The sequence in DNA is TGTGCCAGTAGTTCGCCGGACGTCTATGGCTACACCTTC. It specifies CASSSPDVYGYTF. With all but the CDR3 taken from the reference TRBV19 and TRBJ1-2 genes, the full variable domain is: DGGITQSPKYLFRKEGQNVTLSCEQNLNHDAMYWYRQDPGQGLRLIYYSQIVNDFQKGDIAEGYSVSREKKESFPLTVTSAQKNPTAFYLCASSSPDVYGYTFGSGTRLTVV.